The 18 T cell receptor beta chains below all came from one sample that was sequenced in a study of shared clonotypes between healthy human individuals (dated by TCRdb to 2019 to 2021). Library construction relied on the immunoSEQ multiplex PCR assay. Entries here come from immuneACCESS through TCRdb and include only in-frame sequences with V and J called. Some clones fail to appear in such tables; in the studies checked, an unresolved V gene covers under half of the shortfall, and the cause of the remainder is unknown. The sample has some 1,400,000 clones on record, approximately 96% of them singletons. The ten largest clones add up to roughly 1.2% of the sample. Sequenced input: naive CD4+ T cells sorted from blood. Reading the label with the study, this specimen's cell subset or site is: CD45RA+ positively selected. The receptors come from a man aged 25-45 years in good health.

The V gene is TRBV7-2, the J gene TRBJ1-5; D unclear. The ends were cut back, 5 bases at V and 6 bases at J, with 17 bases in the middle. Germline V lookup: CDR1 SGHTA, CDR2 FQGNSA. There are 15 residues in the CDR3. The CDR3 nucleotides read TGTGCCAGCAGCCCCTATCATATGGGCGGTCAGCCCCAGCATTTT. Its translation is CASSPYHMGGQPQHF.

Comments on this clone: The limits of the CDR3 on the DNA are not certain, so only TCRdb's listed CDR3 is given. V is TRBV4-3 and J is TRBJ1-5; the D call in the table, TRBD1, was not verified against the DNA. CDR1 and CDR2 from the germline V gene are LGHNA and YSLEER. The CDR3 spans 17 residues, counting both ends. CDR3: CASSQDFFGQPNQPQHF.

In DNA, the CDR3 is TGTGCCAGCAGCTTAGGCTCTAGCAGGGTAGCAGATACGCAGTATTTT. It is translated as CASSLGSSRVADTQYF. The gene calls are TRBV11-3 and TRBJ2-3, with D perhaps being TRBD1 or TRBD2 (5 bases each). V lost 1 base, J lost 4 bases, and 15 bases lay in between. The CDR3 sequence is 16 residues long. In germline, CDR1 is SGHNT, CDR2 YENEEA.

The chain links TRBV2 to TRBJ2-7, with D perhaps given as TRBD1 or TRBD2 (5 bases each). CDR1 SNHLY and CDR2 FYNNEI come from the germline V gene. Trimming took off 6 bases at V and 0 bases at J, with 15 bases between the two ends. CDR3 length equals 15 residues. In DNA, the CDR3 is TGTGCCAGCAGGCCGGGACCTATCAGCTCCTACGAGCAGTACTTC. It specifies CASRPGPISSYEQYF. The whole variable domain, remainder taken from reference TRBV2 and TRBJ2-7, is EPEVTQTPSHQVTQMGQEVILRCVPISNHLYFYWYRQILGQKVEFLVSFYNNEISEKSEIFDDQFSVERPDGSNFTLKIRSTKLEDSAMYFCASRPGPISSYEQYFGPGTRLTVT.

This sequence joins TRBV28 and TRBJ1-2, with 10 bases that match TRBD1. Germline CDR1 reads MDHEN; CDR2 reads SYDVKM. Germline trimming cut 7 bases from V and 7 bases from J; bases unmatched to any gene: 9. The CDR3 contains 14 residues. DNA for the CDR3: TGTGCCAGCACCTCAATCGGACAGGGGGTTGGCTACACCTTC. Amino acid sequence: CASTSIGQGVGYTF.

This clone showed up just once. CDR3 protein: CASTGGSGGNTIYF. The CDR3 DNA sequence: TGTGCCTCTACAGGGGGCTCGGGTGGAAACACCATATATTTT. The V call is TRBV19, the J call TRBJ1-3; TRBD1 aligns across 9 bases. The CDR3 extends over 14 amino acids. Germline V CDR1 and CDR2: LNHDA, SQIVND (reference sequence). Trimming took 11 bases from V and 3 from J; bases not matched to a gene: 8.

J is TRBJ2-2 and V is TRBV7-9; D is tentatively TRBD1 or TRBD2 (6 bases each). The CDR3 spans 18 residues. Trimming took 0 bases from V and 0 from J, leaving 14 bases between them. Germline CDR1 reads SEHNR; CDR2 reads FQNEAQ (reference sequence). CDR3 protein: CASSLAVGGSPNTGELFF. Written as DNA, the CDR3 is TGTGCCAGCAGCTTAGCGGTAGGGGGGAGCCCGAACACCGGGGAGCTGTTTTTT.

The gene calls are TRBV28 and TRBJ2-1, with 13 positions matching TRBD2. The J segment lost 5 bases and the V segment lost 6 bases, leaving 10 bases of the junction unmatched. CDR1 is MDHEN and CDR2 is SYDVKM in the germline V gene. The CDR3 sequence is 17 residues long. This CDR3 reads CASRAGGLAGRNNEQFF. The CDR3 nucleotides are TGTGCCAGCAGGGCCGGGGGACTAGCGGGAAGAAACAATGAGCAGTTCTTC.

The gene calls are TRBV11-2 and TRBJ1-1, with D possibly matching TRBD1 (5 bases). CDR3 length: 17 residues. The V gene lost 5 bases and the J gene lost 5 bases, with 24 bases spanning the gap. Germline V lookup: CDR1 SGHAT, CDR2 FQNNGV. The CDR3 spells CASSHRLGRRRMTEAFF. CDR3 DNA sequence: TGTGCCAGCAGCCACCGTTTGGGGCGCCGGAGGATGACTGAAGCTTTCTTT.

The CDR3 region is CASSQTGTGPNEQFF. Written as DNA, the CDR3 is TGTGCCAGCAGCCAGACCGGGACAGGGCCCAATGAGCAGTTCTTC. The rearrangement joins TRBV4-2 to TRBJ2-1; the match to TRBD1 covers 9 bases. Germline trimming cut 3 bases from V and 6 bases from J; bases unmatched to any gene: 6. Germline V gene lookup returns CDR1 LGHNA and CDR2 YNFKEQ. The CDR3 consists of 15 residues.

This chain uses TRBV19 with TRBJ1-2; D may be TRBD1 (5 bases). Germline values: CDR1 LNHDA, CDR2 SQIVND (reference sequence). The length of the CDR3 is 16 residues. Trimming took 0 bases from V and 5 from J, leaving 16 bases between them. CDR3 in DNA: TGTGCCAGTAGTATAGATGTCGCAGGGTATGCTTATGGCTACACCTTC. Protein sequence: CASSIDVAGYAYGYTF.

With respect to this clone: At the DNA level, this CDR3 is encoded by other sequences in the same sample as well. V is TRBV5-1 and J is TRBJ2-3; the D gene could be TRBD1 or TRBD2 (6 bases each). Germline CDR1 reads SGHRS; CDR2 reads YFSETQ. Trimming took 0 bases from V and 4 from J, leaving 12 bases between them. There are 15 residues in the CDR3. CDR3 region: CASSLAGGPADTQYF. DNA of the CDR3: TGCGCCAGCAGCTTGGCCGGGGGCCCGGCAGATACGCAGTATTTT. Drawing the rest from reference TRBV5-1 and TRBJ2-3, the complete variable domain is KAGVTQTPRYLIKTRGQQVTLSCSPISGHRSVSWYQQTPGQGLQFLFEYFSETQRNKGNFPGRFSGRQFSNSRSEMNVSTLELGDSALYLCASSLAGGPADTQYFGPGTRLTVL.

V usage is TRBV6-7 and J usage is TRBJ2-7; D may be TRBD2 (6 bases). TRBV6-7 counts as an open reading frame of uncertain function. Trimming pared 5 bases from V and 4 bases from J, leaving 18 bases between. The CDR3 is 15 residues long. The CDR3 DNA reads TGTGCCAGCAGTAGGGGCGGGAAGCACTTTTACGAGCAGTACTTC. It codes for CASSRGGKHFYEQYF.

J is TRBJ1-5 and V is TRBV18; D uncertain. Germline loops: CDR1 KGHSH, CDR2 LQKENI. CDR3 length equals 14 residues. V lost 2 bases to trimming and J lost 4 bases, with 9 bases between them. DNA of the CDR3: TGTGCCAGCTCACCAGCGCCAGCTAATCAGCCCCAGCATTTT. It codes for CASSPAPANQPQHF.

This clone turned up a few times. This chain connects TRBV19 to TRBJ1-2, with unresolved D. Between the trimmed V and J ends, which lost 7 bases and 3 bases, there was a span of 12 bases. The CDR3 totals 13 residues. Germline V CDR1 and CDR2: LNHDA, SQIVND (reference sequence). The CDR3 DNA sequence: TGTGCCAGTAACCGCCAAGGGCACTATGGCTACACCTTC. It specifies CASNRQGHYGYTF.

Concerning this clone itself: The same CDR3 can be traced to other DNA sequences in this sample. The rearrangement joins TRBV7-9 to TRBJ2-2; D gene ambiguous. Germline assignment: CDR1 SEHNR and CDR2 FQNEAQ (reference sequence). The length of the CDR3 is 12 residues. With 1 base removed from V and 6 bases from J, the gap between germline ends came to 3 bases. CDR3 DNA: TGTGCCAGCAGCTTAGAGGCCGGGGAGCTGTTTTTT. Translated: CASSLEAGELFF.

V gene TRBV29-1 combines with J gene TRBJ2-5; D not resolved. V was pared by 7 bases and J by 1 base, with 10 bases between. The CDR3 consists of 12 residues. Per germline, CDR1 SQVTM and CDR2 ANQGSEA. The CDR3 is CSGHTTQETQYF. CDR3 nucleotide sequence: TGCAGCGGCCACACCACCCAAGAGACCCAGTACTTC.

The rearrangement links TRBV5-4 to TRBJ2-7; 10 bases match TRBD2. The CDR3 consists of 17 residues. Germline trimming cut 6 bases from V and 3 bases from J; bases unmatched to any gene: 15. Germline V CDR1 and CDR2: SGHNT, YYREEE (reference sequence). CDR3 region: CASTPYLIAGGNYEQYF. In DNA, the CDR3 is TGTGCCAGCACCCCCTACTTAATAGCGGGGGGTAACTACGAGCAGTACTTC.